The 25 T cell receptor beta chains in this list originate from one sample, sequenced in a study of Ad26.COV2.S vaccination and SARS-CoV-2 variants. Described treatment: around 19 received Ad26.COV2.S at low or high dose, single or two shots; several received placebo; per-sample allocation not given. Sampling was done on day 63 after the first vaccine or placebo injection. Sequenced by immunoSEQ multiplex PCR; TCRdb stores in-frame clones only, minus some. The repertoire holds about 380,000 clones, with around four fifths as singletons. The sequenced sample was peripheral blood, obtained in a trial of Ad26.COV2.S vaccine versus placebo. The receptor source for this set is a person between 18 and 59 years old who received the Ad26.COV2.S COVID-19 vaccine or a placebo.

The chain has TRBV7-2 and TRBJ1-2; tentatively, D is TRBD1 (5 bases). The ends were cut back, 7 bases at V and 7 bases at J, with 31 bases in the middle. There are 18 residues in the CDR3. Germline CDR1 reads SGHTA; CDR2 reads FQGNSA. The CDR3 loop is CASIGRSGREPFKGGYTF. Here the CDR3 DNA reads TGTGCCAGCATCGGACGCTCGGGCAGGGAGCCCTTTAAAGGTGGCTACACCTTC.

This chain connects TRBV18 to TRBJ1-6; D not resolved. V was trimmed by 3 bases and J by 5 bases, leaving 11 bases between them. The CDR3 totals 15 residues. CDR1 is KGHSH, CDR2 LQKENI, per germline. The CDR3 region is CASSPSAGDNSPLHF. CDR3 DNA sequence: TGTGCCAGCTCACCTTCGGCAGGAGATAATTCACCCCTCCACTTT. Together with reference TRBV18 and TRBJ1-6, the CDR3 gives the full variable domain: NAGVMQNPRHLVRRRGQEARLRCSPMKGHSHVYWYRQLPEEGLKFMVYLQKENIIDESGMPKERFSAEFPKEGPSILRIQQVVRGDSAAYFCASSPSAGDNSPLHFGNGTRLTVT.

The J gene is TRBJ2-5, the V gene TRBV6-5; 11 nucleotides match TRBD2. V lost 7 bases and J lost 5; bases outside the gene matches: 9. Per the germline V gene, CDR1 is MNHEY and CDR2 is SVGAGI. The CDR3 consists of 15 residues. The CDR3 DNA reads TGTGCCAGCACTGCGACTAGCGGGATGGTGGAGACCCAGTACTTC. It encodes CASTATSGMVETQYF.

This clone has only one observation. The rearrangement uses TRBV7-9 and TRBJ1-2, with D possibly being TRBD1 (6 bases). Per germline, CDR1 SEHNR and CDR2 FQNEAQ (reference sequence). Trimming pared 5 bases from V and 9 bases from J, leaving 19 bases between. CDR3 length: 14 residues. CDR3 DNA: TGTGCCAGCAGCGCCCGGACAGCCATTCAACGCTACACCTTC. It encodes CASSARTAIQRYTF.

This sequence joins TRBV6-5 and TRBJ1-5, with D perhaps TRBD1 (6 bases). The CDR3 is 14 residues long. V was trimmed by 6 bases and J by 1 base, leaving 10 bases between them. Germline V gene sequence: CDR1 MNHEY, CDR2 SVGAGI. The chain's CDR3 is CASSRGQSNQPQHF. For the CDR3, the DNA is TGTGCCAGCAGCCGCGGACAGAGCAATCAGCCCCAGCATTTT.

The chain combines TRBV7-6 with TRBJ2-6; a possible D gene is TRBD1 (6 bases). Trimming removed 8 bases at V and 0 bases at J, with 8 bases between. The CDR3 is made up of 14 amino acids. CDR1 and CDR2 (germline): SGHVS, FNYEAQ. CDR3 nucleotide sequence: TGTGCCAGCGGGGGCCTCTCTGGGGCCAACGTCCTGACTTTC. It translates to CASGGLSGANVLTF.

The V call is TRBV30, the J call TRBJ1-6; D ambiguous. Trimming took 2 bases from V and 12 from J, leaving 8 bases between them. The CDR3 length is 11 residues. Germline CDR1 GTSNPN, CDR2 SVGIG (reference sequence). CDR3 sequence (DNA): TGTGCCTGGAGTTGGGAAGGACCCCTCCACTTT. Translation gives CAWSWEGPLHF.

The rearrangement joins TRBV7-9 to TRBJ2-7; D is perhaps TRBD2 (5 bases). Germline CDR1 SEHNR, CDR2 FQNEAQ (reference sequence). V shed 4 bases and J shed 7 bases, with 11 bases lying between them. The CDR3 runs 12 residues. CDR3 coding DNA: TGTGCCAGCAGCTCGGTACGAGGGGAGCAGTACTTC. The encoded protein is CASSSVRGEQYF.

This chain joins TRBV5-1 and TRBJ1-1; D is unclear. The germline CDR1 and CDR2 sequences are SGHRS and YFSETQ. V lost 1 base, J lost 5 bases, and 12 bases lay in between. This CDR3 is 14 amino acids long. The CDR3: CASSLRGIGTEAFF. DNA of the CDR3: TGCGCCAGCAGCTTGAGAGGGATAGGGACTGAAGCTTTCTTT.

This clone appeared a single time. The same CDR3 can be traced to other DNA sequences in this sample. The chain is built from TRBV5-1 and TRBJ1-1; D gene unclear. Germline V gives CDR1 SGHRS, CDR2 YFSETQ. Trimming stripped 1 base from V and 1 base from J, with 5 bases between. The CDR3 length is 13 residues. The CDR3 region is CASSLQGNTEAFF. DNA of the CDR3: TGCGCCAGCAGCTTGCAAGGGAACACTGAAGCTTTCTTT.

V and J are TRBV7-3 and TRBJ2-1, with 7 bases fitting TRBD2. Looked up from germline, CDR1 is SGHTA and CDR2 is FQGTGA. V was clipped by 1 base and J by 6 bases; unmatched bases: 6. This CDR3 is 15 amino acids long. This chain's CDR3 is CASSLSGLGTNEQFF. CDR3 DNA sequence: TGTGCCAGCAGCTTAAGTGGACTAGGAACCAATGAGCAGTTCTTC. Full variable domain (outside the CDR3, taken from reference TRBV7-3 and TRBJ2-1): GAGVSQTPSNKVTEKGKYVELRCDPISGHTALYWYRQSLGQGPEFLIYFQGTGAADDSGLPNDRFFAVRPEGSVSTLKIQRTERGDSAVYLCASSLSGLGTNEQFFGPGTRLTVL.

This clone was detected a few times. CDR3 loop: CASKVSYEQYF. DNA for the CDR3: TGTGCCAGCAAGGTTAGTTACGAGCAGTACTTC. The chain uses TRBV2 and TRBJ2-7; D remains ambiguous. There are 11 residues in the CDR3. V was trimmed by 7 bases and J by 4 bases, leaving 8 bases between them. Germline-derived CDR1 and CDR2 are SNHLY and FYNNEI.

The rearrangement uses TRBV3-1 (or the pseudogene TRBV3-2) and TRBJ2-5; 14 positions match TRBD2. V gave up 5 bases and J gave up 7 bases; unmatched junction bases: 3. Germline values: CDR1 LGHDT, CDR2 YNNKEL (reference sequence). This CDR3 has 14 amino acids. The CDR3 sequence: CASSGTSGSVTQYF. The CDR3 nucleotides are TGTGCCAGCAGCGGGACTAGCGGGAGTGTGACCCAGTACTTC.

The CDR3 nucleotides are TGTGCAAGTCGCCCTCCATGTCCGGACAGCCATGGCTACACCTTC. Its protein product is CASRPPCPDSHGYTF. The V call is TRBV12-2, the J call TRBJ1-2; the table assigns TRBD1, which was not confirmed against the DNA. TRBV12-2 counts as a pseudogene. CDR3 length equals 15 residues.

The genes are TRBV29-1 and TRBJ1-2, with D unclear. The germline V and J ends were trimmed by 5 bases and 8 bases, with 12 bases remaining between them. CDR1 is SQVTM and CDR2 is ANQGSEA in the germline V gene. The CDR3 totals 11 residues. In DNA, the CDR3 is TGCAGCGTTCCTCTCGGGGTCGGCTACACCTTC. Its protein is CSVPLGVGYTF.

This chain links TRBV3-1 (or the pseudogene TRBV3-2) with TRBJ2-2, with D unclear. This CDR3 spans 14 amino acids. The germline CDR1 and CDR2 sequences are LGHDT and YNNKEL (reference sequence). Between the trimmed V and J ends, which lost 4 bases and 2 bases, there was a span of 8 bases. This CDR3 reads CASSLPTNTGELFF. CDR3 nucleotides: TGTGCCAGCAGCCTTCCTACCAACACCGGGGAGCTGTTTTTT.

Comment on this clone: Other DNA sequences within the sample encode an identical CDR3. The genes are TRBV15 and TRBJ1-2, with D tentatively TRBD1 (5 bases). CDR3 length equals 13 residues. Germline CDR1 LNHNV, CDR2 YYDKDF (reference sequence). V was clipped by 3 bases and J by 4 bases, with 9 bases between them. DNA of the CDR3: TGTGCCACCAGCAGGGGGACCGGCTATGGCTACACCTTC. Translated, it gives CATSRGTGYGYTF. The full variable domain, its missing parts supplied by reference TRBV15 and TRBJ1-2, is DAMVIQNPRYQVTQFGKPVTLSCSQTLNHNVMYWYQQKSSQAPKLLFHYYDKDFNNEADTPDNFQSRRPNTSFCFLDIRSPGLGDTAMYLCATSRGTGYGYTFGSGTRLTVV.

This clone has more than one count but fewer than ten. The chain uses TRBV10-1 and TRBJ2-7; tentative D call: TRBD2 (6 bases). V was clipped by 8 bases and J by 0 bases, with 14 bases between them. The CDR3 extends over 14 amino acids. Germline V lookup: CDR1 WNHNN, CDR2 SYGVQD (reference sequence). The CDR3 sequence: CASSWVADSYEQYF. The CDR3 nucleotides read TGCGCCAGCTCATGGGTAGCGGACTCCTACGAGCAGTACTTC.

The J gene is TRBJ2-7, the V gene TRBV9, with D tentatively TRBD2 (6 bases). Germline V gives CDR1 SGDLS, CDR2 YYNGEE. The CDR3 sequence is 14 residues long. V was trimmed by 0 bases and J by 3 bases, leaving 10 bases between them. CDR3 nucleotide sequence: TGTGCCAGCAGCGTAGGGGGGGTTGGCTACGAGCAGTACTTC. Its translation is CASSVGGVGYEQYF.

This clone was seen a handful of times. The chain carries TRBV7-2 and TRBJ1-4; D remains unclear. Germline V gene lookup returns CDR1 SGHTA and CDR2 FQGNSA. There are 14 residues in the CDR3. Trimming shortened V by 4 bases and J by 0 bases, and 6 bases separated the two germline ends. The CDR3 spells CASSSASTNEKLFF. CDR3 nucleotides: TGTGCCAGCAGCTCTGCCTCAACTAATGAAAAACTGTTTTTT.

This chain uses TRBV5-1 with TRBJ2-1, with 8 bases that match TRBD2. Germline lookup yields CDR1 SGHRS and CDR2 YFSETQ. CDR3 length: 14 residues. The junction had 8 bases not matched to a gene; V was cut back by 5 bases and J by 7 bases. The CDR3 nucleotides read TGCGCCAGCAGGTCCGAGCGGGAGTCGAATGAGCAGTTCTTC. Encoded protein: CASRSERESNEQFF.

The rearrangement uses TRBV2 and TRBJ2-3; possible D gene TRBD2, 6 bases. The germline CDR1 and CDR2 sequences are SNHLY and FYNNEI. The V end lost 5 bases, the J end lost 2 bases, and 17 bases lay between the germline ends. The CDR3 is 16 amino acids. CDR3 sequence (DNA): TGTGCCAGCAGTCCATACGGGAGCCTAAACACAGATACGCAGTATTTT. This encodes CASSPYGSLNTDTQYF.

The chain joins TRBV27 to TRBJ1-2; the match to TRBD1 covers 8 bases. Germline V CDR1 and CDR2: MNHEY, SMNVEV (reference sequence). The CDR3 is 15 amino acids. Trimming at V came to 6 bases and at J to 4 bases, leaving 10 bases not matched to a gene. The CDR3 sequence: CASRTGQGGFYGYTF. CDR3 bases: TGTGCCAGCAGAACTGGACAGGGCGGATTCTATGGCTACACCTTC.

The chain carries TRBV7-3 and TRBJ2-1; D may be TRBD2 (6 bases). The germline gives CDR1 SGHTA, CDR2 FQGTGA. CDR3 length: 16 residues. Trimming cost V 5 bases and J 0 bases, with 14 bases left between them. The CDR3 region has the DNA TGTGCCAGCAGCCCTCTGGGGGGATTCTCCTACAATGAGCAGTTCTTC. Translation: CASSPLGGFSYNEQFF.

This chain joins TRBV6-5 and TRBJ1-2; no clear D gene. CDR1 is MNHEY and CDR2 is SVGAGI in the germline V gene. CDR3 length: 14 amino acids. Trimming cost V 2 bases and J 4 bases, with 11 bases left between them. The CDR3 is CASSYGGHLYGYTF. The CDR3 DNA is TGTGCCAGCAGTTACGGCGGTCATCTCTATGGCTACACCTTC.